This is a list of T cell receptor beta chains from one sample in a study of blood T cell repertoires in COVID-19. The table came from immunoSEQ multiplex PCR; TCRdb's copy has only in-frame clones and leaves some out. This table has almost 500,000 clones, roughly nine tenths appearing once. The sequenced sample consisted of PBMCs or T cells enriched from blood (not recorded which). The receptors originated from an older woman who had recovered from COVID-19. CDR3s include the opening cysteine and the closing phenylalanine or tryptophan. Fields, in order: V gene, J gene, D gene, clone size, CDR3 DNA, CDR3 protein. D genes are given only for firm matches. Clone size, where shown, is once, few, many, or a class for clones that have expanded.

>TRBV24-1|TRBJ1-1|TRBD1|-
TGTGCCACCAGGGACAGGAAGAACACTGAAGCTTTCTTT
CATRDRKNTEAFF
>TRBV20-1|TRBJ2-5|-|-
TGCAGTGCTAGTCAGGGTACGGAGACCCAGTACTTC
CSASQGTETQYF
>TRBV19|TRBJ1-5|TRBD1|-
TGTGCCAGTAGGCGGGACAGGGTGGGAAATCAGCCCCAGCATTTT
CASRRDRVGNQPQHF
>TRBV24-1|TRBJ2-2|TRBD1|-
TGTGCCACCAGTGGACAGGGATACACCGGGGAGCTGTTTTTT
CATSGQGYTGELFF
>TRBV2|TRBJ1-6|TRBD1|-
TGTGCCAGCAGGGGGACAGGGGGGAGTTCACCCCTCCACTTT
CASRGTGGSSPLHF
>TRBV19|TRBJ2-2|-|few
TGTGCCAGTAGTCCCACTTTGGCCGCGGGCGGGGAGCTGTTTTTT
CASSPTLAAGGELFF
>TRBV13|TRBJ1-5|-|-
TGTGCCAGCAGCTTCGGCAGGCTCCAGCCCCAGCATTTT
CASSFGRLQPQHF
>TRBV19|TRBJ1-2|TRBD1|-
TGTGCCAGTAGCCACCCGGACAGGCTCTATGGCTACACCTTC
CASSHPDRLYGYTF
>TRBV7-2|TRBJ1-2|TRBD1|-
TGTGCCAGCAGCCCTCCGGGACAGGGGGGTGATGGCTACACCTTC
CASSPPGQGGDGYTF
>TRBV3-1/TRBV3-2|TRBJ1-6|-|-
TGTGCCAGCAGCCCCCCGACAGGCTCACCCCTCCACTTT
CASSPPTGSPLHF
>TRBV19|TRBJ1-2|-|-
TGTGCCAGTAGCACGGAGGGGTTTGACTATGGCTACACCTTC
CASSTEGFDYGYTF
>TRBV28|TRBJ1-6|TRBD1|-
TGTGCCAGCAGTCCACTTACAGGGGTTCAGGATTCACCCCTCCACTTT
CASSPLTGVQDSPLHF
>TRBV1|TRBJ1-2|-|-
TGCACCAGCAGCCAACCAACCGGGGCGGGGGGCTACACCTTC
CTSSQPTGAGGYTF
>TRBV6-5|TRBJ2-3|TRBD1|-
TGTGCCAGCAGCGTTAAGGTACAGGGGACAGATACGCAGTATTTT
CASSVKVQGTDTQYF
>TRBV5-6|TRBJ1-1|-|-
TGTGCCAGCAGCCAGACAGGCCAAAGGAGGGCTTTCTTT
CASSQTGQRRAFF
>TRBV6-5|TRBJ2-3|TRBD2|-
TGTGCCAGCAGTTACGTTGCTAGCGGGGGGGGTACGCAGTATTTT
CASSYVASGGGTQYF
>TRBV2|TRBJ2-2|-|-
TGTGCCAGCAATTTACAGGGTAACACCGGGGAGCTGTTTTTT
CASNLQGNTGELFF
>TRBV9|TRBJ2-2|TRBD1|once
TGTGCCAGCAGCGTAGCTCAAGGACAGGGGGCCGGGGAGCTGTTTTTT
CASSVAQGQGAGELFF
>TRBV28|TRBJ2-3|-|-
TGTGCCAGCGCCCGAACTCCAGGGGCAGCGCAGTATTTT
CASARTPGAAQYF
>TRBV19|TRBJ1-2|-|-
TGTGCCAGTAACACGGGTAGGGGTGGTGGCTACACCTTC
CASNTGRGGGYTF
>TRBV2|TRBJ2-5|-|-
TGTGCCAGCGAAATCGGAGGGGGCGAGGAGACCCAGTACTTC
CASEIGGGEETQYF
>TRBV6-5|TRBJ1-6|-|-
TGTGCCAGCAGTTACGGGTCAGGGTATAATTCACCCCTCCACTTT
CASSYGSGYNSPLHF